This T cell receptor (beta chain) was identified in a study of OX40 agonist ivuxolimab in advanced cancers. The wider study: Patients undergoing dose escalation presented with hepatocellular carcinoma, melanoma, renal cell or head and neck cancer.

Clones were read by immunoSEQ multiplex PCR, and TCRdb kept only the in-frame ones, dropping some. The sample consists of fewer than 60,000 clones, 90% to 95% of them appearing once. Comments on this clone: The antigen remains unidentified.

The CDR3 spans 12 residues. V shed 6 bases, J shed 8 bases, and the junction held 4 bases outside the gene matches. Germline V gives CDR1 MDHEN, CDR2 SYDVKM. General study points: In the 0.1-3.0 mg/kg groups, partial responders showed among the lowest expansion. Antigen specificity remained undetermined for the expanded peripheral T cells. The average count of expanded clones was higher among CD8+ T cells than among CD4+.

The starting material was CD4+ or CD8+ T cells sorted from blood, obtained in a trial of the OX40 agonist ivuxolimab. This receptor was obtained from an adult with an advanced solid tumor such as melanoma, head and neck, liver or kidney cancer. The V and J genes are TRBV28 and TRBJ2-1; 7 bases align to TRBD2. CDR3 nucleotide sequence: TGTGCCAGCAGCGGGGAGGGATATGAGCAGTTCTTC. It is translated as CASSGEGYEQFF.